This TCR beta chain was identified in a study of beta chain features in type 1 diabetes. Study observations and caveats: Patients' naive, central memory and regulatory TCRB repertoires appeared more alike than those of healthy donors. More deletions and fewer insertions at VDJ junctions were found in patients with type 1 diabetes. It was possible that PCR favored shorter templates, equally so in patients and controls.

The ends were cut back, 3 bases at V and 0 bases at J, with 10 bases in the middle. The CDR3 spans 14 residues. Germline V gene data show CDR1 as SGHDT and CDR2 as YYEEEE. The study reverse transcribed the entire isolated RNA, so it sequenced expressed TCRB transcripts. Here immunoSEQ multiplex PCR was the method, and the copy in TCRdb shows in-frame clones only, minus some. This sample yields about 150,000 clones, of which 11% are seen a single time; roughly 2% belongs to the top ten. To note about this clone: Its antigen is undetermined.

Source material: central memory CD4+ T cells from blood. The receptor's source is a man aged 18 to 29 in good health. This chain links TRBV5-6 with TRBJ2-7; D is possibly TRBD2 (5 bases). The CDR3 reads CASSSRRSSYEQYF. CDR3 in DNA: TGTGCCAGCAGCTCGAGGAGGAGCTCCTACGAGCAGTACTTC.